Below, one TCR beta chain is given with its context. This specimen belongs to a study of T cell changes during pregnancy in multiple sclerosis. V was pared by 4 bases and J by 8 bases, with 20 bases between. CDR1 and CDR2 (germline): LNHDA, SQIVND (reference sequence). The CDR3 covers 16 residues. Clones were read by immunoSEQ multiplex PCR, and TCRdb kept only the in-frame ones, dropping some. Of around 92,000 clones in the sample, 80% to 95% were seen once. This chain joins TRBV19 and TRBJ2-2, with a weak D call TRBD2 (6 bases). This receptor was taken from a female donor with multiple sclerosis, enrolled in a pregnancy study. Here the sequenced sample was peripheral blood, taken in the first trimester of pregnancy. The CDR3 here is CASSTGGPTETGELFF. The CDR3 DNA reads TGTGCCAGTAGTACCGGGGGACCGACAGAAACAGGGGAGCTGTTTTTT.